Listed here is a single T cell receptor beta chain. Per the original data handling: Scientists estimated how many nucleated cells there were by amplifying reference gene primers. Sequenced by immunoSEQ multiplex PCR; TCRdb stores in-frame clones only, minus some. That table supplies the V and J calls and clone size; D and trimming were determined from the DNA. Among about 150,000 clones listed, around 90% were seen once. The sample originates from a study of blood T cell repertoires in COVID-19. Study information: The United States, Italy and Spain provided the acute and convalescent COVID-19 samples. Sources were T cells, B-cell-depleted T cells, or PBMCs; the material itself was cDNA or gDNA.

Looked up from germline, CDR1 is SEHNR and CDR2 is FQNEAQ (reference sequence). The CDR3 totals 14 residues. The ends were cut back, 8 bases at V and 1 base at J, with 11 bases in the middle. The sequence was collected from a woman aged 55-70 years with active or convalescent COVID-19. This rearrangement joins TRBV7-9 to TRBJ2-2, with D perhaps TRBD1 (6 bases). Specimen: peripheral blood. CDR3 region: CASQGHMNTGELFF. As DNA, the CDR3 is TGTGCCAGCCAGGGACATATGAACACCGGGGAGCTGTTTTTT.